This TCR beta chain was profiled in a study of OX40 agonist ivuxolimab in advanced cancers. Across the study: Under the entry rules, prior anti-PD-1, anti-PD-L1 or anti-CTLA-4 therapy was allowed, and about 40% had some. Study observations and caveats: Clonal expansion was among the lowest in partial responders at 0.1-3.0 mg/kg, especially CD8+. Relative to CD4+ cells, CD8+ T cells on average had more expanded clones.

On this clone: The antigen is not known.

Blood draws occurred at baseline, cycle 4 day 1, and cycle 7 day 1. CDR1 and CDR2 from the germline V gene are MNHEY and SMNVEV (reference sequence). The CDR3 sequence is 18 residues long. Trimming stripped 5 bases from V and 0 bases from J, with 19 bases between. Data came from immunoSEQ multiplex PCR; TCRdb stores just in-frame clones and leaves some out. The sample contains some 45,000 clones, around 85% of which appear only once. This clonotype was sampled from an adult with an advanced solid tumor such as melanoma, head and neck, liver or kidney cancer. Source: CD4+ or CD8+ T cells sorted from blood, taken in a trial of the OX40 agonist ivuxolimab. The chain carries TRBV27 and TRBJ2-2; D uncertain. The DNA of the CDR3 is TGTGCCAGCAGTCCCCCAATTTTAAGTCACCCGAACACCGGGGAGCTGTTTTTT. Translated, it gives CASSPPILSHPNTGELFF.